What follows are 7 T cell receptor beta chains derived from one specimen sequenced in a study of breast tumors, draining lymph nodes, adjacent tissues. TCRdb re-analysed the multiplex PCR reads in MiXCR, keeping a single row per CDR3 protein. The sample has 200,000 to 250,000 distinct CDR3 sequences; around 35% are singletons. Breast cancer patients provided tissue from their axillary draining lymph nodes. Source material: axillary lymph node tissue. The receptors were gathered from a female donor with breast cancer. Some clones in this sample may be carry-over from other donors' samples.

This clonotype was detected ten times or more. The J gene is TRBJ2-7, the V gene TRBV7-8, with TRBD2 matching 8 bases. J was trimmed by 5 bases and V by 6 bases; bases with no gene match: 15. Germline values: CDR1 SGHVS, CDR2 FQNEAQ. This CDR3 has 16 amino acids. The CDR3 DNA follows: TGTGCCAGCAGTTACGGACCGGGGGGGCTCCCCAACGAGCAGTACTTC. Protein sequence: CASSYGPGGLPNEQYF.

This clonotype was detected many times. The CDR3: CATSREGTGGKNIQYF. The DNA of the CDR3 is TGTGCCACCAGCAGAGAGGGGACAGGGGGTAAAAACATTCAGTACTTC. The chain couples TRBV15 to TRBJ2-4; 11 bases line up with TRBD1. Trimming removed 0 bases from V and 4 bases from J; junction bases left unmatched: 2. The CDR3 has 16 amino acids. CDR1 and CDR2 from the germline V gene are LNHNV and YYDKDF (reference sequence).

The V call is TRBV2, the J call TRBJ2-2; no clear D gene. In germline, CDR1 is SNHLY, CDR2 FYNNEI. This CDR3 is built from 15 residues. The germline V and J ends were trimmed by 4 bases and 5 bases, with 14 bases remaining between them. The CDR3 bases are TGTGCCAGCAGTGCTAGACTTAGGCTTACCGGGGAGCTGTTTTTT. This gives the protein CASSARLRLTGELFF.

This clonotype appeared a single time. The rearrangement joins TRBV6-4 to TRBJ1-1, with 8 positions matching TRBD1. V shed 6 bases and J 4 bases; nucleotides not matched to a gene: 13. Germline CDR1 MRHNA, CDR2 SNTAGT. This CDR3 region has 16 residues. As DNA, the CDR3 is TGTGCCAGCAGCGAGCATCCAGGGGGCGCGGGCACTGAAGCTTTCTTT. Residues: CASSEHPGGAGTEAFF.

In the case of this clonotype: Just one base apart from a much larger clone, this may be a read error. This chain uses TRBV6-5 with TRBJ2-1; D might be TRBD2 (6 bases). Trimming took off 7 bases at V and 6 bases at J, with 19 bases between the two ends. The CDR3 is 15 amino acids. Germline CDR1 MNHEY, CDR2 SVGAGI. This chain's CDR3 is CASKGIGRGSNEQFF. The DNA for the CDR3 is TGTGCCAGCAAAGGGATAGGACGGGGGTCCAATGAGCAGTTCTTC.

This clonotype showed up many times. The CDR3: CSARDGPAGPQETQYF. CDR3 coding DNA: TGCAGTGCTAGAGATGGGCCAGCGGGGCCGCAAGAGACCCAGTACTTC. The chain links TRBV20-1 to TRBJ2-5; 7 bases match TRBD2. The length of the CDR3 is 16 residues. Germline CDR1 is DFQATT and CDR2 is SNEGSKA (reference sequence). Trimming cost V 0 bases and J 2 bases; bases outside gene matches: 9.

This clonotype was counted at least ten times. The chain recombines TRBV9 with TRBJ1-6; D not certain. Trimming cost V 2 bases and J 6 bases, with 9 bases left between them. Germline V CDR1 and CDR2: SGDLS, YYNGEE. The CDR3 has 14 amino acids. The CDR3 nucleotides read TGTGCCAGCAGCGTCTTCCAGCTTAATTCACCCCTCCACTTT. Translating gives CASSVFQLNSPLHF.